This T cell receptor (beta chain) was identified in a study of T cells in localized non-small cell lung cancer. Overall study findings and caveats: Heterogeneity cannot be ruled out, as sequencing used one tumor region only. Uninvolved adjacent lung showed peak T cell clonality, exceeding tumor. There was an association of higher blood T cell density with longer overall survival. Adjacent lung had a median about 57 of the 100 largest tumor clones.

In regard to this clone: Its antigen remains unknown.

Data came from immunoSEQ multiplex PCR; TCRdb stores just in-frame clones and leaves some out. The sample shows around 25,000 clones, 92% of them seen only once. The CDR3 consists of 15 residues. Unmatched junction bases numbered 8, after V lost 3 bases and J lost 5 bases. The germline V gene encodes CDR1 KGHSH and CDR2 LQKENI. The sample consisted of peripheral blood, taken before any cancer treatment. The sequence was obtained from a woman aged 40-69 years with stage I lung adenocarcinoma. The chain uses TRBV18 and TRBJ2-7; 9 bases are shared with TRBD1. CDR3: CASSPTSGTGNEQYF. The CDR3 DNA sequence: TGTGCCAGCTCACCCACGTCAGGGACAGGGAACGAGCAGTACTTC.